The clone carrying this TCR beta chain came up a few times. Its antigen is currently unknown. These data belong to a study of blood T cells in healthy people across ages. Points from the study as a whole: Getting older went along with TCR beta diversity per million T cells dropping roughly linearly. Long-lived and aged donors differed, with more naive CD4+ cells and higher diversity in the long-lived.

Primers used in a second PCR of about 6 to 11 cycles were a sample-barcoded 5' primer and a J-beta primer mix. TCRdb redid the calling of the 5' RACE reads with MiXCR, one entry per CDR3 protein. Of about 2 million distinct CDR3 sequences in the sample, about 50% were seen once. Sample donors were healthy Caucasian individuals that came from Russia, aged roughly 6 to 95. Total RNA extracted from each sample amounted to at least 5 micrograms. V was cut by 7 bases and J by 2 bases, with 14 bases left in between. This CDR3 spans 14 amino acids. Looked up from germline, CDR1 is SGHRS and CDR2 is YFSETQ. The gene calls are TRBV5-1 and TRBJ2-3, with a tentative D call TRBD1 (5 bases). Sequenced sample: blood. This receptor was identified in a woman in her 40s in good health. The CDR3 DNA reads TGCGCCAGCCATCGCAGGGATGACACAGATACGCAGTATTTT. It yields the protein CASHRRDDTDTQYF.